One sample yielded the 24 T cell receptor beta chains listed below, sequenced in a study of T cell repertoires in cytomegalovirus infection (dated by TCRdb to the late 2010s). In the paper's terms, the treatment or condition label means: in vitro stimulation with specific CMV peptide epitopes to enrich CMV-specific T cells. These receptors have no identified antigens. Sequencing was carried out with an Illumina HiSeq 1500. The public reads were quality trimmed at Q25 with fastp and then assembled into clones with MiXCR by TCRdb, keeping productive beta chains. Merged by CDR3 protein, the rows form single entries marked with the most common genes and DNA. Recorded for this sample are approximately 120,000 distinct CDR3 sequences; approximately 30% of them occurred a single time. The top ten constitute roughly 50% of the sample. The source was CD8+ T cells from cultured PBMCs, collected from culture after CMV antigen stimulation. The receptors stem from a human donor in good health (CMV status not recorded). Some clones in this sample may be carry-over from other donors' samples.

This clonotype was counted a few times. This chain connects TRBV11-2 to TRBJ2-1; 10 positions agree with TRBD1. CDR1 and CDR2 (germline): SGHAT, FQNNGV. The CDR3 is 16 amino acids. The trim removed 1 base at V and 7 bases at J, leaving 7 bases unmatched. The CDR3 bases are TGTGCCAGCAGCTTAGCTCGGACAGGGGGGATGAATGAGCAGTTCTTC. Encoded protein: CASSLARTGGMNEQFF.

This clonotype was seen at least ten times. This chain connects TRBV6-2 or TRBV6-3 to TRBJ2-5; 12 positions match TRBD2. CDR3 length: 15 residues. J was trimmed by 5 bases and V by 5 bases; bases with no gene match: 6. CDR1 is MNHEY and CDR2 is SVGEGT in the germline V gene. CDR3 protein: CASSHGLAGFETQYF. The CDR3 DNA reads TGTGCCAGCAGTCACGGACTAGCGGGGTTTGAGACCCAGTACTTC.

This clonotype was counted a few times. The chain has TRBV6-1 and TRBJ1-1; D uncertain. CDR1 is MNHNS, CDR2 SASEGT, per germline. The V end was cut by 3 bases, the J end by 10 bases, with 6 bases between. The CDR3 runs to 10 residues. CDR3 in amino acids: CASSDNGAFF. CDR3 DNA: TGTGCCAGCAGTGATAACGGAGCTTTCTTT.

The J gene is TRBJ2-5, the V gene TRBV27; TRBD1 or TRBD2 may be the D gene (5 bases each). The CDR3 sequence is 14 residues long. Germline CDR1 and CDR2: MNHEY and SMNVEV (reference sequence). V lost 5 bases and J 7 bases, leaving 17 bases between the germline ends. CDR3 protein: CASSPGPAWGTQYF. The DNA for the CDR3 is TGTGCCAGCAGTCCGGGACCTGCATGGGGGACCCAGTACTTC.

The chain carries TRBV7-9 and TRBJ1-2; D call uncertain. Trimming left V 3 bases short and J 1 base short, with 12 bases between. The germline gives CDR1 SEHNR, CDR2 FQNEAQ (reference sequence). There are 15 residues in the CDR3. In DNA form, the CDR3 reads TGTGCCAGCAGCTTGGGGTTGACGGATAACTATGGCTACACCTTC. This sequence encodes CASSLGLTDNYGYTF.

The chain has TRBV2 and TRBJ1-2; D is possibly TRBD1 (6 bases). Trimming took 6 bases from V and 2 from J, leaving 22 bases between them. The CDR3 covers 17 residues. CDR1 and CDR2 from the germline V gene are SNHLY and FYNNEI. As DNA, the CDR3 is TGTGCCAGCAGGGAGAGAACCGGGACAAGGTTAAACTATGGCTACACCTTC. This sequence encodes CASRERTGTRLNYGYTF. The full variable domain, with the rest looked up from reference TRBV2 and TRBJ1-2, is EPEVTQTPSHQVTQMGQEVILRCVPISNHLYFYWYRQILGQKVEFLVSFYNNEISEKSEIFDDQFSVERPDGSNFTLKIRSTKLEDSAMYFCASRERTGTRLNYGYTFGSGTRLTVV.

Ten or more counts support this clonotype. For the CDR3, the DNA is TGTGCCAGCAGCTTACGCTCCGGGCTACCTAATCAGCCCCAGCATTTT. Its translation: CASSLRSGLPNQPQHF. The J gene is TRBJ1-5, the V gene TRBV7-2; no clear D gene. V was cut by 2 bases and J by 4 bases, with 15 bases left in between. The CDR3 extends over 16 amino acids. From germline, CDR1 is SGHTA and CDR2 FQGNSA.

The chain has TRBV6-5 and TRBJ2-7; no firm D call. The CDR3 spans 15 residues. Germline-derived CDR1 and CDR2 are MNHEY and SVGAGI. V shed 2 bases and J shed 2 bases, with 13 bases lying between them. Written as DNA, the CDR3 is TGTGCCAGCAGTTACGGTTCGGGCCTAACCTACGAGCAGTACTTC. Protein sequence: CASSYGSGLTYEQYF.

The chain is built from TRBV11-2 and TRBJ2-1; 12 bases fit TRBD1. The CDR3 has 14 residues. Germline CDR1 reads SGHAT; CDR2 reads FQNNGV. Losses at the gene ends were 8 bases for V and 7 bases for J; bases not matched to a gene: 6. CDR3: CASLGDRGQNEQFF. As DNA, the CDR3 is TGTGCCAGCTTGGGGGACAGGGGGCAGAATGAGCAGTTCTTC. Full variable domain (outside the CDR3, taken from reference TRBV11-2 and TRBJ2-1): EAGVAQSPRYKIIEKRQSVAFWCNPISGHATLYWYQQILGQGPKLLIQFQNNGVVDDSQLPKDRFSAERLKGVDSTLKIQPAKLEDSAVYLCASLGDRGQNEQFFGPGTRLTVL.

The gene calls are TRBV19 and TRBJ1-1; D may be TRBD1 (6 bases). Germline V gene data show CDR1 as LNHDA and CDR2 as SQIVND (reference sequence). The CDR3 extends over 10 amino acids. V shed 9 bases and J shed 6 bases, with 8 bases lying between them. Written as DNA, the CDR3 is TGTGCCAGCGGGACACCTGAAGCTTTCTTT. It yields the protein CASGTPEAFF.

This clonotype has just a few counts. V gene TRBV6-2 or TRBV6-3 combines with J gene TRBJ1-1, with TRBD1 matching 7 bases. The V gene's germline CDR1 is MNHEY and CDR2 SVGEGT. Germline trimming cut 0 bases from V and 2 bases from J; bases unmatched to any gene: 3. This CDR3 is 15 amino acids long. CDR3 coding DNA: TGTGCCAGCAGTTACTCCGGGACAGCAAACACTGAAGCTTTCTTT. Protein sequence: CASSYSGTANTEAFF.

The CDR3 sequence is CASGLAPWEKLFF. In nucleotides, the CDR3 is TGTGCTAGTGGTTTGGCCCCTTGGGAAAAACTGTTTTTT. The V and J genes are TRBV12-5 and TRBJ1-4; D is unresolved. Trimming took 1 base from V and 8 from J, leaving 8 bases between them. Germline values: CDR1 LGHNT, CDR2 FRNRAP. The CDR3 has 13 residues.

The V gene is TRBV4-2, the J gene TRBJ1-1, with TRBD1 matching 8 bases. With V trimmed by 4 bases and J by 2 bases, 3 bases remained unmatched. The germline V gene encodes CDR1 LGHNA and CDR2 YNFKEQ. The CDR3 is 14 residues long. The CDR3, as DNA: TGTGCCAGCAGCCGCACAGGGGGAAACACTGAAGCTTTCTTT. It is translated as CASSRTGGNTEAFF.

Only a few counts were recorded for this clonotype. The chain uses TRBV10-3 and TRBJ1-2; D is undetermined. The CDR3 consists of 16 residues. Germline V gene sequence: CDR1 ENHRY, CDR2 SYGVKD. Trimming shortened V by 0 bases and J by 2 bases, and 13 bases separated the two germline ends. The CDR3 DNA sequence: TGTGCCATCAGTGAGTCGTACGTGGGCGGGAACTATGGCTACACCTTC. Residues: CAISESYVGGNYGYTF.

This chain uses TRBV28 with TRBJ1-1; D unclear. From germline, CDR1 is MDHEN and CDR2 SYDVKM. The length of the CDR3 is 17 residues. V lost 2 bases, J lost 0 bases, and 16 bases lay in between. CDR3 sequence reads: CASSLEEASRMNTEAFF. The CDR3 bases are TGTGCCAGCAGTTTAGAAGAAGCGTCTAGGATGAACACTGAAGCTTTCTTT.

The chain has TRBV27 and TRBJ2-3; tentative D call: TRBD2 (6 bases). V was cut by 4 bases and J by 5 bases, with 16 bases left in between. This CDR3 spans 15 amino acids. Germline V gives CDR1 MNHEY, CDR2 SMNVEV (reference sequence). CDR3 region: CASSSRLVYGDTQYF. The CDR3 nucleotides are TGTGCCAGCAGTTCCAGACTAGTGTACGGAGATACGCAGTATTTT.

The CDR3, as DNA: TGTGCCAGCAGTTTTTGGGGCGGCACTGAAGCTTTCTTT. Translating it yields CASSFWGGTEAFF. V and J are TRBV27 and TRBJ1-1, with a tentative D call TRBD1 (5 bases). The CDR3 spans 13 residues. Germline loops: CDR1 MNHEY, CDR2 SMNVEV (reference sequence). The V gene lost 3 bases and the J gene lost 4 bases, with 9 bases spanning the gap.

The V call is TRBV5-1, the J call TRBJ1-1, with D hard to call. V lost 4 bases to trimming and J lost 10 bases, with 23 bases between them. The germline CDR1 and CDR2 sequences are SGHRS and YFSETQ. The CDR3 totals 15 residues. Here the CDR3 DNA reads TGCGCCAGCAGCGATCCAGGCGCCCACCCCCTCGGAGCTTTCTTT. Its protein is CASSDPGAHPLGAFF.

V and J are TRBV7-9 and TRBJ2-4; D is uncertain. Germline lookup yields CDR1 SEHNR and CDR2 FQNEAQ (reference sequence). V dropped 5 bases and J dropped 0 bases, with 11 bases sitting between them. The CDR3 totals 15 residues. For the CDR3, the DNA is TGTGCCAGCAGCAGTAGTCTTCTAGCCAAAAACATTCAGTACTTC. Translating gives CASSSSLLAKNIQYF.

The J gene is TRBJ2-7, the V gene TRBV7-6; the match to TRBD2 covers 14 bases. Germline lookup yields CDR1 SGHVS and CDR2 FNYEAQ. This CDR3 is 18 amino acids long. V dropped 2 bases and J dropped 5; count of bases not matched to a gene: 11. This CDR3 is CASSLTSRGTSGGNEQYF. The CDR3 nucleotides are TGTGCCAGCAGCTTAACATCCCGCGGGACTAGCGGGGGAAACGAGCAGTACTTC.

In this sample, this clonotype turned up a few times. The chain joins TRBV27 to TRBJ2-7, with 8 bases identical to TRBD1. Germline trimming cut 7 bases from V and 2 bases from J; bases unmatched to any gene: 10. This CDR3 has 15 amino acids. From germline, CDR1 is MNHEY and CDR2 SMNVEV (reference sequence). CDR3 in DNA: TGTGCCAGCAAAATCCAGGGGGCAAAGGCCTACGAGCAGTACTTC. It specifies CASKIQGAKAYEQYF.

CDR3 bases: TGCAGTCCGATCCGGGACAGGGGGTTCGATGGCTACACCTTC. The encoded protein is CSPIRDRGFDGYTF. This chain connects TRBV20-1 to TRBJ1-2, with 11 bases lining up with TRBD1. V lost 8 bases, J lost 6 bases, and 11 bases stayed unmatched. Germline values: CDR1 DFQATT, CDR2 SNEGSKA (reference sequence). The CDR3 runs 14 residues.

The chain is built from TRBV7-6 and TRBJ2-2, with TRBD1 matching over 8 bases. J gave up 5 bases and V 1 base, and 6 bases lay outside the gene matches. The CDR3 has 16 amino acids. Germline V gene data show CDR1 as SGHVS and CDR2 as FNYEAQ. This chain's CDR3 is CASSLGPRGRTGELFF. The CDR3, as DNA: TGTGCCAGCAGCTTAGGACCCAGGGGGCGAACCGGGGAGCTGTTTTTT.

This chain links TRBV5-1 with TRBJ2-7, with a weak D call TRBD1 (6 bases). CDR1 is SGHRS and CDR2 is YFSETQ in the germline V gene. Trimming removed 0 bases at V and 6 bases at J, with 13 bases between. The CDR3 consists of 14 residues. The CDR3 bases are TGCGCCAGCAGCTTGGGCAGGGGAATAGTCGAGCAGTACTTC. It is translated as CASSLGRGIVEQYF.